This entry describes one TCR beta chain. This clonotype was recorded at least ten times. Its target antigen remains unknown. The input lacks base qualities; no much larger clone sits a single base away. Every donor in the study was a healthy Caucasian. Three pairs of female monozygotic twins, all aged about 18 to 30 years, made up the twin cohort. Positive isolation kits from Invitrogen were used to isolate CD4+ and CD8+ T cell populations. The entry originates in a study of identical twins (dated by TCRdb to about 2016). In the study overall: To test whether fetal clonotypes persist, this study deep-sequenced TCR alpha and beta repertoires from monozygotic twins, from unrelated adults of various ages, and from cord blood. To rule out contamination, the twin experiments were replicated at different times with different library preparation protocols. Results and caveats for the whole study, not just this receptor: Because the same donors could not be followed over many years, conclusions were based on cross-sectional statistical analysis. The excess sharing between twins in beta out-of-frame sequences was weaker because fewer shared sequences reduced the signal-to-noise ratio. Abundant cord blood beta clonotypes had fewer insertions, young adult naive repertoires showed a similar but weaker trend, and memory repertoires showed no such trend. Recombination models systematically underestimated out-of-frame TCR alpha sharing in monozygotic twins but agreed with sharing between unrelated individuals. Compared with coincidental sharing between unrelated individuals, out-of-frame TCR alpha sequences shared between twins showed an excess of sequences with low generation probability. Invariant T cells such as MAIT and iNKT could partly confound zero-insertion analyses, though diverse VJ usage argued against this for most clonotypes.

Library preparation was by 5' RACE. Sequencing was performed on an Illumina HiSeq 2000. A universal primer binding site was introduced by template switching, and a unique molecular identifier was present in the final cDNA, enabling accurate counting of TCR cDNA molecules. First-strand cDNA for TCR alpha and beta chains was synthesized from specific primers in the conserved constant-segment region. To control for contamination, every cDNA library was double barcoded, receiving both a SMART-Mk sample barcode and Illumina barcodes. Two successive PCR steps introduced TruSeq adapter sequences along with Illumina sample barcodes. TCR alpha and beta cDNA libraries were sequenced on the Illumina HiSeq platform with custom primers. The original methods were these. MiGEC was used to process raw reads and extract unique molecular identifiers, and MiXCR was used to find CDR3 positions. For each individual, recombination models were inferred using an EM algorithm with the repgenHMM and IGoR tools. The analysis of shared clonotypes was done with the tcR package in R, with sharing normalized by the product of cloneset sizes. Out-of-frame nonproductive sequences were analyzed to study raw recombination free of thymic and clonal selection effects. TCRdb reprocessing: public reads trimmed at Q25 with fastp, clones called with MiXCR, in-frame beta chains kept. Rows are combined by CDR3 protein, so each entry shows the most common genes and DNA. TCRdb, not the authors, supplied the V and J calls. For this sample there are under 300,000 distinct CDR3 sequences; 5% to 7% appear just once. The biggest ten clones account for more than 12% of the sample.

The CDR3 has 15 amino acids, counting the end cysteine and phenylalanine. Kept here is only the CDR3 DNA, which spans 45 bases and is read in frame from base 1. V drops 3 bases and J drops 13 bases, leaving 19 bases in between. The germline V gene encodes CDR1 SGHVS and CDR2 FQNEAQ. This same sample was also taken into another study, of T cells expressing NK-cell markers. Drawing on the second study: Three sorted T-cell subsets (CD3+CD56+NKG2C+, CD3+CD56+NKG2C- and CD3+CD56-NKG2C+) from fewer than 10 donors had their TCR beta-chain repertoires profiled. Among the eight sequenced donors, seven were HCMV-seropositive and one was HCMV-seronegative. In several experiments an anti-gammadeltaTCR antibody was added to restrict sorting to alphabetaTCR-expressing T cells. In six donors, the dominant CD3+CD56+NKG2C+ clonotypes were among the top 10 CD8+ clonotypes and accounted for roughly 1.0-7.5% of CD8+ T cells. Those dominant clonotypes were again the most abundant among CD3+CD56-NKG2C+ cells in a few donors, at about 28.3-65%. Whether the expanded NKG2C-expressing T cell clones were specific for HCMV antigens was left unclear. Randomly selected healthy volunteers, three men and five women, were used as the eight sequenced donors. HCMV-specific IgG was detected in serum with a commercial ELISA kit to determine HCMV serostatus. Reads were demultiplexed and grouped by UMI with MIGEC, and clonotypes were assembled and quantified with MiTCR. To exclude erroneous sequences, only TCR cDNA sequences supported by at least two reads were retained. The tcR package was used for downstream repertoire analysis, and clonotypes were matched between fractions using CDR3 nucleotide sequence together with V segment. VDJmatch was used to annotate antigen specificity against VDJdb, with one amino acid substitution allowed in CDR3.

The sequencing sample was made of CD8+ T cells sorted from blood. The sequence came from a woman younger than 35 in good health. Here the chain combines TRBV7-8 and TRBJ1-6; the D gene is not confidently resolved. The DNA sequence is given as TGTGCCAGCAGCTTGGCACGGGGAGCTGTGTGGCCCCTCCACTTT. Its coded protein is CASSLARGAVWPLHF.